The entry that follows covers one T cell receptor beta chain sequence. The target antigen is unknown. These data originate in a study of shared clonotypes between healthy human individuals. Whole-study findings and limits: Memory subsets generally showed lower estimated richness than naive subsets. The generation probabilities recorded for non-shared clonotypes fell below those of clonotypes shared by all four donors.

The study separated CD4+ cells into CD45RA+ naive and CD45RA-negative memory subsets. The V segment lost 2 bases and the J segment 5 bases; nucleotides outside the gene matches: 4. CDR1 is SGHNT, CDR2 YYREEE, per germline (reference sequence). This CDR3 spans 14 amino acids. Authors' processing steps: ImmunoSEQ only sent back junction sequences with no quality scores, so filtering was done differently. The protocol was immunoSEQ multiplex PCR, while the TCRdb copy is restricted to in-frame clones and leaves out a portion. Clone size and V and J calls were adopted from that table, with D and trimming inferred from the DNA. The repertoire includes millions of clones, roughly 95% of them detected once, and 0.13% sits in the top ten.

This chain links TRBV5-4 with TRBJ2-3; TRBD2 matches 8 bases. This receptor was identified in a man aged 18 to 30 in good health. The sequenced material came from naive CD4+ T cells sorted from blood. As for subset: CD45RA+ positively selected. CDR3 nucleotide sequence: TGTGCCAGCAGCTTTAAAAGCGGGGGAGATACGCAGTATTTT. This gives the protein CASSFKSGGDTQYF.